The subject of this entry is one T cell receptor beta chain. CDR1 is SGHNT and CDR2 is YYREEE in the germline V gene (reference sequence). V lost 1 base to trimming and J lost 5 bases, with 12 bases between them. The CDR3 runs to 14 residues. This specimen comes from a study of technical replicates of blood from a few donors. The table came from immunoSEQ multiplex PCR; TCRdb's copy has only in-frame clones and leaves some out. The top ten clones hold around 0.21% of a sample with 98,000 or so clones, about 96% of them seen once. The receptor's source is a human donor in good health. J is TRBJ2-5 and V is TRBV5-4; D might be TRBD2 (5 bases). The sample taken for sequencing was T cells isolated from PBMCs. CDR3 amino acids: CASSLSSGGETQYF. The CDR3 DNA reads TGTGCCAGCAGCTTGTCATCAGGAGGTGAGACCCAGTACTTC.